The entry that follows covers one T cell receptor beta chain sequence. Trimming left V 2 bases short and J 4 bases short, with 9 bases between. This CDR3 region has 13 residues. Germline values: CDR1 SGHDT, CDR2 YYEEEE. The data stem from a study of cytomegalovirus exposure and HLA in healthy donors. PCR involved 60 Vbeta and 13 Jbeta primers. Some clones are missing from TCRdb's copy, which holds only in-frame ones; the method was immunoSEQ multiplex PCR. The sample holds fewer than 200,000 clones, approximately 76% seen once. The rearrangement uses TRBV5-6 and TRBJ1-2; D is unresolved. The specimen sequenced was PBMCs. This TCR was recovered from a female donor in good health and CMV-seronegative. In DNA, the CDR3 is TGTGCCAGCAGCTTCTCACAGCTCTATGGCTACACCTTC. Its protein is CASSFSQLYGYTF.